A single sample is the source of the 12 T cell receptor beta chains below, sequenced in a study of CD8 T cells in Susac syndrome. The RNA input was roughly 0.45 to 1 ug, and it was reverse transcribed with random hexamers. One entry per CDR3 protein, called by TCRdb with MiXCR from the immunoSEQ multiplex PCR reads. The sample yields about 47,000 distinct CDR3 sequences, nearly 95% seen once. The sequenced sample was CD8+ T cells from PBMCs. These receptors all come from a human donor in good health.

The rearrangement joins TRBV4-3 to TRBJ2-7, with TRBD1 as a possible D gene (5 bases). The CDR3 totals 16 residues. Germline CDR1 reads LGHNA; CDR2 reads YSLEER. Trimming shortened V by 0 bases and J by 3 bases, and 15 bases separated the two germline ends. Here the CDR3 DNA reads TGCGCCAGCAGCCAAGAACACCAGGGCCCATACTACGAGCAGTACTTC. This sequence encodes CASSQEHQGPYYEQYF.

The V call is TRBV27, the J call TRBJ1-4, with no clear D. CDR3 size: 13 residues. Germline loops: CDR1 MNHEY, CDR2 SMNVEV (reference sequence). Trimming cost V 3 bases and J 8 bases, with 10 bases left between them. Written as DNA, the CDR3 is TGTGCCAGCAGTTTCCGGCGGGAGGAAAAACTGTTTTTT. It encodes CASSFRREEKLFF.

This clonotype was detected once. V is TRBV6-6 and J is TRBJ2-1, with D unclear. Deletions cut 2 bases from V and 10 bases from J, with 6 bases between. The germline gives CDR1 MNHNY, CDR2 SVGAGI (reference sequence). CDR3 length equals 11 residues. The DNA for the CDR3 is TGTGCCAGCAGTTACGTCGCAGAGCAGTTCTTC. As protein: CASSYVAEQFF.

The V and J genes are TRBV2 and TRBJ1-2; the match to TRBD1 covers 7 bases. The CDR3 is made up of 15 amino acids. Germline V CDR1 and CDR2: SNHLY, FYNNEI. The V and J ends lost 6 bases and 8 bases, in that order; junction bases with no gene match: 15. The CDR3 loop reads CASSDRTGARGGYTF. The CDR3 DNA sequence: TGTGCCAGCAGCGATAGAACAGGGGCCAGAGGGGGCTACACCTTC.

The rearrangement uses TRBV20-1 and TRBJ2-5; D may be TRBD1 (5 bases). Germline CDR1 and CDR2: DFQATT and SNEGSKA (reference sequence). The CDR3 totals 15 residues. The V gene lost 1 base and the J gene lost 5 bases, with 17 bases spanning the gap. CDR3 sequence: CSARGGHYPGETQYF. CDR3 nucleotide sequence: TGCAGTGCTAGAGGAGGACACTACCCAGGGGAGACCCAGTACTTC.

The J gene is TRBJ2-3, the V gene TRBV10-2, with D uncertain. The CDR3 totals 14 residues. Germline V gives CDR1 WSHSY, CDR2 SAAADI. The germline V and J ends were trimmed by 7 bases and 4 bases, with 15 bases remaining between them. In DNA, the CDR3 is TGCGCCAGCAATTCGCTGCCTGGCGCAGATACGCAGTATTTT. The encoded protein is CASNSLPGADTQYF.

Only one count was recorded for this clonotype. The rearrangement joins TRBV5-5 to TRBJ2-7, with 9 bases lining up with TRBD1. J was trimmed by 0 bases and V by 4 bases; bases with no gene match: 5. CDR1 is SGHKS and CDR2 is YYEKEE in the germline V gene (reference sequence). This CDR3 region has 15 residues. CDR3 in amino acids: CASSGGQGSSYEQYF. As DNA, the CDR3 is TGTGCCAGCAGCGGGGGACAGGGAAGCTCCTACGAGCAGTACTTC.

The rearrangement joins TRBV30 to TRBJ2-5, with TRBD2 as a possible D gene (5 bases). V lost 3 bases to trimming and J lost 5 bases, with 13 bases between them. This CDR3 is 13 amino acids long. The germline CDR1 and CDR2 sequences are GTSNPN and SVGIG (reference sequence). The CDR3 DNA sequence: TGTGCCTGGAGACTAGTTGGAGGCGAGACCCAGTACTTC. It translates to CAWRLVGGETQYF.

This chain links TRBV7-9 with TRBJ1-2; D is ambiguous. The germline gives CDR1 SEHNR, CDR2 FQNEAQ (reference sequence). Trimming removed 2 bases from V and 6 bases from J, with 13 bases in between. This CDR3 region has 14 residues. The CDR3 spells CASSLSGNSDGYTF. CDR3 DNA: TGTGCCAGCAGCTTATCGGGGAATTCGGATGGCTACACCTTC.

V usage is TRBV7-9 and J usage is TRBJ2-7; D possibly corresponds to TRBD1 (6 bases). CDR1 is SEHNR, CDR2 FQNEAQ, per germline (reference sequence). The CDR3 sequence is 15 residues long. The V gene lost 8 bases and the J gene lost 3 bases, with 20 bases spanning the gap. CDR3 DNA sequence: TGTGCCAGCCTGTGGACTTTGGGGGCGCACTACGAGCAGTACTTC. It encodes CASLWTLGAHYEQYF.

In DNA form, the CDR3 reads TGCGCCAGCAGCCCGAAGGGGGGGGCCGCTGAAGCTTTCTTT. It encodes CASSPKGGAAEAFF. The V call is TRBV4-1, the J call TRBJ1-1; D might be TRBD1 (6 bases). The CDR3 extends over 14 amino acids. Germline V lookup: CDR1 MGHRA, CDR2 YSYEKL. The germline V and J ends were trimmed by 4 bases and 6 bases, with 15 bases remaining between them.

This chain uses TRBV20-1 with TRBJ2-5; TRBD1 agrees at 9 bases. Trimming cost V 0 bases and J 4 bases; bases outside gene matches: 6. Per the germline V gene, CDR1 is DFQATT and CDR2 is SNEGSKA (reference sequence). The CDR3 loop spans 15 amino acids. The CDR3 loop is CSARDRGQGGETQYF. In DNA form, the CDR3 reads TGCAGTGCTAGAGATAGGGGACAGGGAGGAGAGACCCAGTACTTC.